The rows below give T cell receptor beta chains drawn from one sample of a study of T-cell memory formation after mild COVID-19. TCRdb processed the 5' RACE reads anew with MiXCR; each CDR3 protein has one entry. The data show approximately 390,000 distinct CDR3 sequences, roughly 15% seen once. Sample: PBMCs or a T cell subset sorted from them (not recorded which). The receptors derive from a man aged 18-30 years who had mild COVID-19 (a few samples of this study predate the infection). Cell type and time point are not known. The CDR3 runs from the conserved cysteine through the conserved F or W. D genes are given only for firm matches. The listing skips clone size in some rows; elsewhere it reads once, few, many or a size class.

d_gene: .; v_gene: TRBV11-1; j_gene: TRBJ2-3; abundance: .; CDR3aa: CASSSSGPDTQYF; CDR3nt: TGTGCCAGCAGCTCGTCCGGGCCAGATACGCAGTATTTT
d_gene: TRBD1; v_gene: TRBV5-8; j_gene: TRBJ1-4; abundance: once; CDR3aa: CASSLPGQRYEKLFF; CDR3nt: TGTGCCAGCAGCTTACCGGGACAGCGATATGAAAAACTGTTTTTT
d_gene: .; v_gene: TRBV7-2; j_gene: TRBJ1-1; abundance: .; CDR3aa: CASSPGLFTEAFF; CDR3nt: TGTGCCAGCAGCCCAGGATTGTTCACTGAAGCTTTCTTT
d_gene: .; v_gene: TRBV21-1; j_gene: TRBJ2-7; abundance: .; CDR3aa: CASRKDRGISYEQYF; CDR3nt: TGTGCCAGCAGAAAGGACAGGGGGATTTCCTACGAGCAGTACTTC
d_gene: .; v_gene: TRBV6-5; j_gene: TRBJ1-1; abundance: few; CDR3aa: CASTSYGGEEAFF; CDR3nt: TGTGCCAGCACCTCCTATGGGGGTGAAGAAGCTTTCTTT
d_gene: TRBD1; v_gene: TRBV10-3; j_gene: TRBJ1-2; abundance: .; CDR3aa: CAISGATGTGYGYTF; CDR3nt: TGTGCCATCAGTGGCGCGACAGGGACCGGGTATGGCTACACCTTC
d_gene: TRBD1; v_gene: TRBV6-5; j_gene: TRBJ2-2; abundance: many; CDR3aa: CASSSPGQGSGELFF; CDR3nt: TGTGCCAGCAGTTCACCGGGACAGGGGAGCGGGGAGCTGTTTTTT
d_gene: .; v_gene: TRBV5-1; j_gene: TRBJ2-5; abundance: few; CDR3aa: CASSLERVRETQYF; CDR3nt: TGCGCCAGCAGCTTGGAAAGGGTCCGAGAGACCCAGTACTTC
d_gene: .; v_gene: TRBV5-4; j_gene: TRBJ1-1; abundance: few; CDR3aa: CASSLVTSTEAFF; CDR3nt: TGTGCCAGCAGCTTGGTGACAAGCACTGAAGCTTTCTTT
d_gene: .; v_gene: TRBV7-2; j_gene: TRBJ2-1; abundance: few; CDR3aa: CASRAVGAYNEQFF; CDR3nt: TGTGCCAGCAGAGCAGTGGGGGCCTACAATGAGCAGTTCTTC
d_gene: TRBD2; v_gene: TRBV10-3; j_gene: TRBJ2-7; abundance: few; CDR3aa: CAITLPSGGESYEQYF; CDR3nt: TGTGCCATCACCCTCCCCAGCGGGGGGGAATCCTACGAGCAGTACTTC
d_gene: .; v_gene: TRBV4-1; j_gene: TRBJ2-1; abundance: .; CDR3aa: CASSQVREQFF; CDR3nt: TGCGCCAGCAGCCAAGTGCGTGAGCAGTTCTTC
d_gene: TRBD1; v_gene: TRBV7-6; j_gene: TRBJ2-1; abundance: few; CDR3aa: CASSPQTGVTYNEQFF; CDR3nt: TGTGCCAGCAGCCCTCAGACAGGGGTGACCTACAATGAGCAGTTCTTC
d_gene: TRBD1; v_gene: TRBV28; j_gene: TRBJ2-4; abundance: .; CDR3aa: CASSIRGTKNIQYF; CDR3nt: TGTGCCAGCAGTATCAGGGGGACAAAAAACATTCAGTACTTC
d_gene: .; v_gene: TRBV24-1; j_gene: TRBJ2-3; abundance: .; CDR3aa: CATQPGMGDTQYF; CDR3nt: TGTGCCACTCAGCCAGGCATGGGAGATACGCAGTATTTT
d_gene: TRBD2; v_gene: TRBV7-9; j_gene: TRBJ2-1; abundance: few; CDR3aa: CASSERGARNEQFF; CDR3nt: TGTGCCAGCAGCGAGCGGGGGGCGAGGAATGAGCAGTTCTTC
d_gene: TRBD2; v_gene: TRBV20-1; j_gene: TRBJ2-2; abundance: .; CDR3aa: CSARLAGVRTGELFF; CDR3nt: TGCAGTGCTAGATTAGCGGGGGTGAGGACCGGGGAGCTGTTTTTT
d_gene: .; v_gene: TRBV6-6; j_gene: TRBJ2-2; abundance: .; CDR3aa: CASSYSILGGTGELFF; CDR3nt: TGTGCCAGCAGTTACTCGATTCTAGGGGGCACCGGGGAGCTGTTTTTT
d_gene: .; v_gene: TRBV6-5; j_gene: TRBJ1-1; abundance: many; CDR3aa: CASSYSRVAEAFF; CDR3nt: TGTGCCAGCAGTTACTCCAGGGTGGCTGAAGCTTTCTTT